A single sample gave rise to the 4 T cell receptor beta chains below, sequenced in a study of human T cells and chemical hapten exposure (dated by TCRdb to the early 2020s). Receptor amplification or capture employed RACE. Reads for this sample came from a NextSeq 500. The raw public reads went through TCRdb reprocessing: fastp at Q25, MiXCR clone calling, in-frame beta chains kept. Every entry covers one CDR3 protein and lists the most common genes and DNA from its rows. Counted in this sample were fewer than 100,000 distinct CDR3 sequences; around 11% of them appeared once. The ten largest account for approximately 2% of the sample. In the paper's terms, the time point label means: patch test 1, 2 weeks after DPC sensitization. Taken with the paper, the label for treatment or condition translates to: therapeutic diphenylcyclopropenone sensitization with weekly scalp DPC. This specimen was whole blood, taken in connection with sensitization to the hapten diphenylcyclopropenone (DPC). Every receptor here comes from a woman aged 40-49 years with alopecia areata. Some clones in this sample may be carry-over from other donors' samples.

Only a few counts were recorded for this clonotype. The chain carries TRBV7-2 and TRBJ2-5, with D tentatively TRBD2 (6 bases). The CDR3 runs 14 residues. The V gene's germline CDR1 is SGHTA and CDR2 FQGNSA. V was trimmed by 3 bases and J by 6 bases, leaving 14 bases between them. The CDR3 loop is CASSFLAGQKTQYF. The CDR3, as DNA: TGTGCCAGCAGCTTTTTGGCGGGGCAGAAGACCCAGTACTTC.

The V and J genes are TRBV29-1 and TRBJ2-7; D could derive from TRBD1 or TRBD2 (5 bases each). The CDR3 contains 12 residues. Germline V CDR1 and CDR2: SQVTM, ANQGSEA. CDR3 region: CGVRDGTYEQYF. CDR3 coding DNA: TGCGGGGTCCGGGACGGCACCTACGAGCAGTACTTC.

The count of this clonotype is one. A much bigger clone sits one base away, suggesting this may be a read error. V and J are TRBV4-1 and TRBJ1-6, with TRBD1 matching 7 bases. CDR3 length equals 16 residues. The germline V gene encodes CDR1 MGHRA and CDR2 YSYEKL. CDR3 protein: CASSQDYGTENSSLHF. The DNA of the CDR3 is TGCGCCAGCAGCCAAGATTACGGGACAGAAAATTCATCCCTCCACTTT.

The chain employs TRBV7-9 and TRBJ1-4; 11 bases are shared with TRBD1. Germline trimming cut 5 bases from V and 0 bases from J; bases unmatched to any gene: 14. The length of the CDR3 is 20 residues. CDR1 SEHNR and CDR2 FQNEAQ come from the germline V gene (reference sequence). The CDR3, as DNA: TGTGCCAGCAGCCAAGGACAGGGGGCTTCCATAATCGCAACTAATGAAAAACTGTTTTTT. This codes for CASSQGQGASIIATNEKLFF. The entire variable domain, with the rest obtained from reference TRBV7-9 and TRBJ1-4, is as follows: DTGVSQNPRHKITKRGQNVTFRCDPISEHNRLYWYRQTLGQGPEFLTYFQNEAQLEKSRLLSDRFSAERPKGSFSTLEIQRTEQGDSAMYLCASSQGQGASIIATNEKLFFGSGTQLSVL.